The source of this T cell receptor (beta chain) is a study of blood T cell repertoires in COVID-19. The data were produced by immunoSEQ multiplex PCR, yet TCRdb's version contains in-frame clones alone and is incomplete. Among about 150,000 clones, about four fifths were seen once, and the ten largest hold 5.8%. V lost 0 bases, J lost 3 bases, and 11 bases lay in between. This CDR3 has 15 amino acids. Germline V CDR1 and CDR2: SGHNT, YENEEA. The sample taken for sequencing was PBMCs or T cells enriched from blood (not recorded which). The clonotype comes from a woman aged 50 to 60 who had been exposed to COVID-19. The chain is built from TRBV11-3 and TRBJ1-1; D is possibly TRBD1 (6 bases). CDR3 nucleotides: TGTGCCAGCAGCTTAGATTCGGACAGTTACACTGAAGCTTTCTTT. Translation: CASSLDSDSYTEAFF.